This T cell receptor beta chain emerged from a study of blood T cell repertoires in COVID-19. Study in general: The study drew acute and convalescent COVID-19 samples from the United States, Italy and Spain. Sample material is recorded as cDNA or gDNA derived from T cells, B-cell-depleted T cells, or PBMCs.

Study processing details: The authors estimated nucleated cell counts from reference gene primer amplification. Sequencing used immunoSEQ multiplex PCR; TCRdb keeps in-frame clones, though not all of them. V and J calls and clone size are copied from that table; D and trimming were computed from the DNA. This repertoire shows some 31,000 clones, 81% found once; its top ten account for approximately 3.4%. This clone was observed once. The CDR3 has 17 residues. The ends were cut back, 8 bases at V and 0 bases at J, with 23 bases in the middle. Germline lookup yields CDR1 ENHRY and CDR2 SYGVKD. V usage is TRBV10-3 and J usage is TRBJ2-7; weak D call: TRBD1 (6 bases). The receptor was derived from an older man with COVID-19, enrolled during active disease. Sequencing input: peripheral blood. CDR3 nucleotides: TGTGCCATCGGACCCCAGAGGGGCCAGGGGACCTCCTACGAGCAGTACTTC. Its protein product is CAIGPQRGQGTSYEQYF.